This TCR beta chain was sequenced during a study of cytomegalovirus exposure and HLA in healthy donors. The PCR ran on 60 Vbeta and 13 Jbeta primers. Produced via immunoSEQ multiplex PCR; TCRdb's table is partial and in-frame only. The profile shows approximately 190,000 clones, over 75% of them singletons. V was shortened by 6 bases and J by 0 bases, with 9 bases between the two germline ends. This CDR3 spans 13 amino acids. Looked up from germline, CDR1 is WNHNN and CDR2 is SYGVQD (reference sequence). This receptor was taken from a man in his forties in good health and CMV-seropositive. The genes are TRBV10-1 and TRBJ2-7; D not certain. The sequenced sample was PBMCs. Written as DNA, the CDR3 is TGCGCCAGCAGCCCGGTCGACTCCTACGAGCAGTACTTC. It translates to CASSPVDSYEQYF.